The subject of this entry is one T cell receptor beta chain. The antigen remains unidentified. This record comes from a study of cytomegalovirus exposure and HLA in healthy donors. General observations from the study: Most TCR sequences showed up rarely, but some public TCRs showed up in many donors.

Assay used: immunoSEQ multiplex PCR; TCRdb lists only in-frame clones, some missing. The profile covers approximately 220,000 clones, with 75% to 95% appearing a single time and around 1% taken by the ten largest. This CDR3 region has 15 residues. The germline gives CDR1 SGHDT, CDR2 YYEEEE. V dropped 5 bases and J dropped 0; count of bases not matched to a gene: 7. Material for sequencing was PBMCs. The gene calls are TRBV5-6 and TRBJ2-7; 8 bases line up with TRBD2. The TCR comes from a woman under 30 in good health and CMV-seronegative. CDR3 nucleotides: TGTGCCAGCAGTTCACTAGCGGAAAGCTCCTACGAGCAGTACTTC. Protein sequence: CASSSLAESSYEQYF.